This T cell receptor beta chain was identified during a study of T cell responses to AZD1222 COVID-19 vaccine (dated by TCRdb to the early 2020s). In terms of the full investigation: AZD1222 recipients given second doses at about 4 weeks or at about 12 weeks were pooled, since spike-specific TCR depth and breadth were not found to differ between the two schedules. TCR sequencing covered 230 or so trial participants: 207 given two doses of AZD1222 and around 25 given two doses of MenACWY control vaccine. Enrollment into the trials was organized by age into subgroups of 18-55, 56-69 and 70-plus years, and those subgroups contained roughly 150, 30 and 60 TCR-sequenced participants, respectively. General conclusions and limits of the study: The whole spike protein was spanned by vaccine-associated CD4 TCRs, and dominant responses were seen in regions 160-218 and 743-854. Nearly half of unique spike-specific TCRs reportedly recognized epitopes outside regions mutated in the B.1.351 and B.1.1.7 variants. Participants were mostly white British and included more females than males, and it was suggested by the authors that clonal diversity may have been underestimated. Spike-specific TCR breadth and depth rose significantly after two AZD1222 doses compared with day 0 and with MenACWY recipients. Conclusions about previously exposed vaccinees were limited because only six AZD1222 recipients were SARS-CoV-2 seropositive at baseline. Because no day 14 peak-response samples were available, the repertoires could be characterized only after the peak T cell response. In the small 56-69-year group, the increase in depth fell short of significance, most likely because of low power.

Here V drops 0 bases and J drops 4 bases, and the junction holds 5 bases not matched to any gene. The germline V gene gives CDR1 as SGHAT and CDR2 as FQNNGV. The CDR3 measures 16 amino acids from cysteine to phenylalanine. The only DNA kept is the CDR3, 48 bases in frame from the first base. The CDR3 regions of human TCRbeta chains were subjected to immunosequencing. The paper's data handling went like this. Repertoire TCRs were checked for matches against a reference library of SARS-CoV-2-specific TCRs that had been generated using the MIRA antigen-specificity platform. Breadth was defined as the fraction of unique TCRs that were SARS-CoV-2-associated. Depth was defined as the fraction of total T cells that were SARS-CoV-2-associated. Using the MIRA data, each spike-specific TCR was mapped to the spike region that the TCR reacts to and placed in a CD4 or CD8 class. Log10-transformed breadth and depth values were compared by one-way ANOVA with Sidak's multiple comparisons tests. TCRdb limited this immuneACCESS table to in-frame rearrangements with V and J called. A share of clones is missing; checked studies link under half to unresolved V genes, and the rest is unexplained. Clonal size and the V and J genes are those of that table, whereas D and trimming came from the DNA. This sample comprises about 150,000 clones, approximately 83% of them detected only once. Roughly 7.3% of the sample goes to the ten largest clones.

Sample time point, as interpreted from the label and publication: baseline before first vaccination. Vaccinee samples came from UK trials COV001 and COV002, including a single-blind randomized controlled phase 2/3 trial of AZD1222 (ChAdOx1 nCoV-19) in healthy adults. Trial participant PBMC samples were collected at day 0 and day 28 after the second dose for TCRbeta chain sequencing. Regarding this clone: The target of this receptor is not known. One base away there is no much larger clone; base qualities are not given.

This chain is built from TRBV11-2 and TRBJ1-5; 8 central bases correspond to TRBD1. The sample consisted of peripheral blood, taken on day 0 of AZD1222 vaccination. This TCR came from an adult in good health. The CDR3 amino acid sequence is: CASSLDGQGANQPQHF. The nucleotides are TGTGCCAGCAGCTTAGATGGGCAGGGGGCAAATCAGCCCCAGCATTTT. Joined to the reference TRBV11-2 and TRBJ1-5 proteins, this CDR3 gives the full variable domain: EAGVAQSPRYKIIEKRQSVAFWCNPISGHATLYWYQQILGQGPKLLIQFQNNGVVDDSQLPKDRFSAERLKGVDSTLKIQPAKLEDSAVYLCASSLDGQGANQPQHFGDGTRLSIL.